The 30 T cell receptor beta chains below come from one sample, sequenced in a study of T cells expressing NK-cell markers. With the 5' RACE reads reprocessed, TCRdb shows one record per CDR3 protein and no DNA. The table lists about 260,000 distinct CDR3 sequences. Sequencing used blood T cells: a sorted CD56 or NKG2C T cell subset, CD4+ or CD8+ T cells, or bulk PBMC T cells (not recorded which). These receptors all come from a man aged 18 to 29 in good health.

This chain links TRBV12-3 or TRBV12-4 with TRBJ1-1. This CDR3 is 15 amino acids long. This CDR3 reads CASTTKAGLNTEAFF.

The rearrangement uses TRBV19 and TRBJ1-2. In germline, CDR1 is LNHDA, CDR2 SQIVND (reference sequence). The CDR3 has 15 amino acids. The CDR3 sequence: CASSGDSGMGYGYTF.

The chain uses TRBV6-5 and TRBJ2-6; the TCRdb D gene call, TRBD2, has no DNA to confirm it. The CDR3 sequence is 15 residues long. CDR1 is MNHEY, CDR2 SVGAGI, per germline. The CDR3 region is CASSYSGRRANVLTF.

The CDR3 here is CASRTGTGQLFF. The chain uses TRBV6-5 and TRBJ1-4; TCRdb proposes TRBD1, but this gene call is untestable without DNA. This CDR3 has 12 residues. Germline V gene data show CDR1 as MNHEY and CDR2 as SVGAGI.

The chain links TRBV7-6 to TRBJ2-7; absent DNA, TCRdb's TRBD2 call cannot be checked. Germline values: CDR1 SGHVS, CDR2 FNYEAQ. CDR3 length: 16 residues. This CDR3 is CASSSGLAGAPDEQYF.

The rearrangement joins TRBV12-3 or TRBV12-4 to TRBJ2-5; TCRdb reports TRBD2, a call that lacks DNA to check it against. The CDR3 contains 16 residues. CDR3 in amino acids: CASSLGSGLPSETQYF.

The chain uses TRBV24-1 and TRBJ2-1; TCRdb selects TRBD2, and the lack of DNA leaves this call unchecked. The CDR3 has 19 amino acids. The V gene's germline CDR1 is KGHDR and CDR2 SFDVKD. The CDR3 spells CATSSAAGGRQAGVGEQFF.

This chain's CDR3 is CASTGHPSTDTQYF. The J gene is TRBJ2-3, the V gene TRBV12-3 or TRBV12-4; TCRdb's D gene call, TRBD1, goes unchecked for lack of DNA. The CDR3 spans 14 residues.

The V gene is TRBV5-6, the J gene TRBJ2-7; TCRdb's D gene call, TRBD1, goes unchecked for lack of DNA. Germline CDR1 is SGHDT and CDR2 is YYEEEE. The CDR3 extends over 16 amino acids. CDR3 protein: CASSPTPGAGSSEQYF.

The rearrangement links TRBV20-1 to TRBJ2-7. From germline, CDR1 is DFQATT and CDR2 SNEGSKA (reference sequence). The CDR3 is 14 residues long. The CDR3 protein is CSARDSDPSYEQYF.

This chain uses TRBV20-1 with TRBJ2-1; TCRdb's assignment of TRBD2 cannot be checked, as there is no DNA. The CDR3 length is 15 residues. The germline CDR1 and CDR2 sequences are DFQATT and SNEGSKA (reference sequence). CDR3 sequence reads: CSARPGTSGNNEQFF.

The chain combines TRBV15 with TRBJ1-1; TCRdb's assignment of TRBD1 cannot be checked, as there is no DNA. The length of the CDR3 is 15 residues. Germline CDR1 LNHNV, CDR2 YYDKDF (reference sequence). CDR3 sequence: CATSRVTTGFTEAFF.

This chain joins TRBV12-3 or TRBV12-4 and TRBJ2-3; TCRdb calls TRBD2, which cannot be checked without DNA. The CDR3 spans 15 residues. CDR3 residues: CASSLGALPADTQYF.

The J gene is TRBJ1-1, the V gene TRBV7-9; the TCRdb call, TRBD1, lacks DNA for checking. The germline CDR1 and CDR2 sequences are SEHNR and FQNEAQ (reference sequence). The CDR3 sequence is 17 residues long. CDR3 sequence: CASSSTGGEMTNTEAFF.

The chain couples TRBV11-3 to TRBJ2-2; TCRdb indicates TRBD1, and absent DNA this call remains unverified. The CDR3 spans 16 residues. The germline V gene has CDR1 SGHNT and CDR2 YENEEA. The CDR3 sequence is CASSRSWGQGTGELFF.

The chain combines TRBV27 with TRBJ1-1; TCRdb calls TRBD1, which cannot be checked without DNA. The CDR3 extends over 13 amino acids. Germline assignment: CDR1 MNHEY and CDR2 SMNVEV (reference sequence). CDR3 region: CASSYRAATEAFF.

This chain connects TRBV13 to TRBJ2-3; as DNA is missing, the TRBD2 call by TCRdb cannot be tested. Germline CDR1 and CDR2: PRHDT and FYEKMQ (reference sequence). This CDR3 has 16 amino acids. The CDR3 loop is CASSFKGREATDTQYF.

The chain couples TRBV4-1 to TRBJ2-1; TCRdb designates TRBD2, a call that cannot be tested without DNA. This CDR3 region has 12 residues. CDR1 and CDR2 from the germline V gene are MGHRA and YSYEKL. The CDR3 here is CASSSDYTGQFF.

The J gene is TRBJ2-1, the V gene TRBV7-6; TCRdb indicates TRBD2, and absent DNA this call remains unverified. CDR1 is SGHVS and CDR2 is FNYEAQ in the germline V gene. This CDR3 has 15 amino acids. The CDR3 spells CASSLAHGRENEQFF.

The rearrangement joins TRBV20-1 to TRBJ1-1; absent DNA, TCRdb's TRBD1 call cannot be checked. Per germline, CDR1 DFQATT and CDR2 SNEGSKA (reference sequence). This CDR3 is 13 amino acids long. CDR3 amino acids: CSAAQGADTEAFF.

The chain joins TRBV5-4 to TRBJ2-2. Germline V lookup: CDR1 SGHNT, CDR2 YYREEE (reference sequence). This CDR3 is built from 15 residues. The CDR3: CASSIGQGNTGELFF. The full variable domain, completed using reference TRBV5-4 and TRBJ2-2, is ETGVTQSPTHLIKTRGQQVTLRCSSQSGHNTVSWYQQALGQGPQFIFQYYREEENGRGNFPPRFSGLQFPNYSSELNVNALELDDSALYLCASSIGQGNTGELFFGEGSRLTVL.

This chain uses TRBV7-2 with TRBJ2-3. Germline-derived CDR1 and CDR2 are SGHTA and FQGNSA. There are 15 residues in the CDR3. CDR3 region: CASSLVRSGTDTQYF.

This sequence joins TRBV11-2 and TRBJ2-1; TCRdb indicates TRBD1, and absent DNA this call remains unverified. The CDR3 loop spans 13 amino acids. The germline gives CDR1 SGHAT, CDR2 FQNNGV. The CDR3 region is CASSFPGMDEQFF. The variable domain in full, completed from reference TRBV11-2 and TRBJ2-1, reads EAGVAQSPRYKIIEKRQSVAFWCNPISGHATLYWYQQILGQGPKLLIQFQNNGVVDDSQLPKDRFSAERLKGVDSTLKIQPAKLEDSAVYLCASSFPGMDEQFFGPGTRLTVL.

The chain uses TRBV20-1 and TRBJ2-7; TCRdb reports TRBD2, a call that lacks DNA to check it against. The CDR3 covers 14 residues. Germline CDR1 and CDR2: DFQATT and SNEGSKA (reference sequence). The CDR3 is CSAGTSGNTYEQYF.

The J gene is TRBJ1-1, the V gene TRBV20-1; TCRdb's D gene call, TRBD1, goes unchecked for lack of DNA. Germline CDR1 and CDR2: DFQATT and SNEGSKA (reference sequence). The CDR3 totals 14 residues. CDR3: CSANLAGLGTEAFF.

The chain links TRBV29-1 to TRBJ1-2; the D call from TCRdb, TRBD1, cannot be confirmed without DNA. Germline V gives CDR1 SQVTM, CDR2 ANQGSEA. The CDR3 has 12 residues. The CDR3 loop is CSVPKGAEGYTF.

The V and J genes are TRBV5-5 and TRBJ2-1; TCRdb proposes TRBD1, but this gene call is untestable without DNA. The CDR3 has 14 residues. Germline V gives CDR1 SGHKS, CDR2 YYEKEE (reference sequence). The CDR3 loop is CASSLEQGRNEQFF.

V usage is TRBV12-3 or TRBV12-4 and J usage is TRBJ2-7; TCRdb outputs TRBD2, but without DNA this stays unchecked. This CDR3 region has 15 residues. This chain's CDR3 is CASSALDLSSYEQYF.

This chain connects TRBV15 to TRBJ2-1; TCRdb's D call of TRBD1 is untestable without DNA. The CDR3 has 16 amino acids. Germline CDR1 LNHNV, CDR2 YYDKDF (reference sequence). CDR3 residues: CATSRAGTGNYNEQFF.

The rearrangement uses TRBV14 and TRBJ2-1. Germline assignment: CDR1 SGHDN and CDR2 FVKESK. The CDR3 runs 14 residues. CDR3 sequence reads: CASSQTTPYNEQFF.